One sample yielded the 26 T cell receptor beta chains listed below, sequenced in a study of T cell responses to AZD1222 COVID-19 vaccine. Profiling relied on immunoSEQ multiplex PCR, and the TCRdb table lists in-frame clones only, not all of them. The profile covers some 120,000 clones, with about 86% appearing a single time and 9.5% to 15% taken by the ten largest. The source material was peripheral blood, sampled on day 0 of AZD1222 vaccination. These receptors originate from an adult in good health.

This chain connects TRBV24-1 to TRBJ2-2, with TRBD1 matching 7 bases. This CDR3 comprises 15 residues. Germline-derived CDR1 and CDR2 are KGHDR and SFDVKD. The J segment lost 2 bases and the V segment lost 9 bases, leaving 8 bases of the junction unmatched. DNA for the CDR3: TGTGCCACCGCCGGGACAGATAAAAACACCGGGGAGCTGTTTTTT. Translation: CATAGTDKNTGELFF.

The rearrangement links TRBV2 to TRBJ2-3; 10 bases fit TRBD1. The germline CDR1 and CDR2 sequences are SNHLY and FYNNEI. V shed 6 bases, J shed 6 bases, and the junction held 6 bases outside the gene matches. This CDR3 has 14 amino acids. The CDR3 nucleotides are TGTGCCAGCAGCCGACAGGGGGCCGGGGATACGCAGTATTTT. Its translation: CASSRQGAGDTQYF.

The gene calls are TRBV7-9 and TRBJ1-4, with 8 bases fitting TRBD1. The CDR3 runs 15 residues. The V segment lost 5 bases and the J segment 3 bases; nucleotides outside the gene matches: 5. CDR1 SEHNR and CDR2 FQNEAQ come from the germline V gene (reference sequence). The chain's CDR3 is CASSPLTGANEKLFF. In DNA form, the CDR3 reads TGTGCCAGCAGCCCCCTGACAGGGGCTAATGAAAAACTGTTTTTT.

The V and J genes are TRBV12-3 or TRBV12-4 and TRBJ1-2, with D unresolved. V lost 3 bases, J lost 4 bases, and 6 bases lay in between. The CDR3 totals 12 residues. The CDR3 protein is CASSFVGYGYTF. The CDR3 DNA reads TGTGCCAGCAGTTTTGTCGGCTATGGCTACACCTTC.

The V and J genes are TRBV3-1 (or the pseudogene TRBV3-2) and TRBJ2-1; no clear D gene. The CDR3 is made up of 13 amino acids. Germline CDR1 LGHDT, CDR2 YNNKEL (reference sequence). Trimming removed 3 bases from V and 5 bases from J, with 8 bases in between. In DNA form, the CDR3 reads TGTGCCAGCAGCCACCCTGGCAACAATGAGCAGTTCTTC. The encoded protein is CASSHPGNNEQFF.

The gene calls are TRBV19 and TRBJ1-4; D is unresolved. CDR3 length: 15 amino acids. Germline loops: CDR1 LNHDA, CDR2 SQIVND (reference sequence). V gave up 6 bases and J gave up 0 bases, with 11 bases separating them. The CDR3 DNA sequence: TGTGCCAGTAGCGGGATAGTAGCAACTAATGAAAAACTGTTTTTT. Amino acids: CASSGIVATNEKLFF.

The chain links TRBV5-1 to TRBJ2-7, with 8 bases matching TRBD2. The germline CDR1 and CDR2 sequences are SGHRS and YFSETQ. The length of the CDR3 is 13 residues. V dropped 0 bases and J dropped 6; count of bases not matched to a gene: 2. CDR3 sequence reads: CASSLVAGGEQYF. The DNA of the CDR3 is TGCGCCAGCAGCTTGGTCGCGGGGGGCGAGCAGTACTTC.

This chain links TRBV27 with TRBJ2-7; 12 bases map to TRBD2. Germline V gene lookup returns CDR1 MNHEY and CDR2 SMNVEV (reference sequence). With 5 bases clipped from V and 7 bases from J, the junction kept 12 bases outside the gene matches. The CDR3 extends over 16 amino acids. Written as DNA, the CDR3 is TGTGCCAGCAGTCGGTTTACTAGCGGGAGGACGGAGGAGCAGTACTTC. As protein: CASSRFTSGRTEEQYF.

The chain has TRBV6-5 and TRBJ2-4; TRBD1 or TRBD2 may be the D gene (5 bases each). V shed 8 bases and J shed 0 bases, with 11 bases lying between them. This CDR3 is built from 14 residues. CDR1 and CDR2 (germline): MNHEY, SVGAGI. For the CDR3, the DNA is TGTGCCAGCCAACCGGGGACAGCCAAAAACATTCAGTACTTC. It is translated as CASQPGTAKNIQYF.

This clone has a single count. This sequence joins TRBV7-2 and TRBJ2-5; 9 bases are a match to TRBD1. The CDR3 is made up of 14 amino acids. After removal of 5 bases from V and 5 bases from J, the junction contained 6 bases not matched to a gene. Per the germline V gene, CDR1 is SGHTA and CDR2 is FQGNSA. The CDR3 is CASSPGQGHETQYF. CDR3 DNA: TGTGCCAGCAGCCCCGGACAGGGGCATGAGACCCAGTACTTC.

The table lists this clone with a few counts. The chain couples TRBV30 to TRBJ1-3; a possible D gene is TRBD1 (5 bases). CDR1 and CDR2 (germline): GTSNPN, SVGIG (reference sequence). The CDR3 spans 14 residues. The V gene lost 3 bases and the J gene lost 0 bases, with 9 bases spanning the gap. This chain's CDR3 is CAWSQGYSGNTIYF. The CDR3 bases are TGTGCCTGGAGCCAGGGATACTCTGGAAACACCATATATTTT.

The chain has TRBV5-1 and TRBJ1-4; maybe TRBD1 (5 bases). This CDR3 region has 14 residues. Germline assignment: CDR1 SGHRS and CDR2 YFSETQ. Trimming left V 3 bases short and J 7 bases short, with 13 bases between. The CDR3 DNA is TGCGCCAGCAGCTACCAGGGAGGAGGTGAAAAACTGTTTTTT. Protein sequence: CASSYQGGGEKLFF.

The chain couples TRBV28 to TRBJ2-5; the D gene could be TRBD1 or TRBD2 (5 bases each). Germline values: CDR1 MDHEN, CDR2 SYDVKM. The CDR3 has 14 residues. V lost 6 bases and J 4 bases, leaving 15 bases between the germline ends. In nucleotides, the CDR3 is TGTGCCAGCAGCCAGGGAGATACGGGAGAGACCCAGTACTTC. The encoded protein is CASSQGDTGETQYF.

V usage is TRBV7-8 and J usage is TRBJ1-1, with 8 positions matching TRBD1. With 2 bases clipped from V and 0 bases from J, the junction kept 5 bases outside the gene matches. Germline CDR1 and CDR2: SGHVS and FQNEAQ. This CDR3 has 16 amino acids. The CDR3 region has the DNA TGTGCCAGCAGCTTAATTCCAGGGGGCCTGAACACTGAAGCTTTCTTT. Translated, it gives CASSLIPGGLNTEAFF. The full variable domain, with the rest looked up from reference TRBV7-8 and TRBJ1-1, is GAGVSQSPRYKVAKRGQDVALRCDPISGHVSLFWYQQALGQGPEFLTYFQNEAQLDKSGLPSDRFFAERPEGSVSTLKIQRTQQEDSAVYLCASSLIPGGLNTEAFFGQGTRLTVV.

This chain joins TRBV18 and TRBJ2-7; D gene ambiguous. Germline-derived CDR1 and CDR2 are KGHSH and LQKENI. CDR3 size: 12 residues. Between the trimmed V and J ends, which lost 2 bases and 4 bases, there was a span of 6 bases. The CDR3 DNA reads as TGTGCCAGCTCACCAGCTGGGTACGAGCAGTACTTC. Its protein product is CASSPAGYEQYF.

This chain uses TRBV27 with TRBJ1-1, with TRBD1 matching over 10 bases. The CDR3 is made up of 16 amino acids. Trimming removed 5 bases from V and 4 bases from J; junction bases left unmatched: 10. Germline V gene sequence: CDR1 MNHEY, CDR2 SMNVEV (reference sequence). The CDR3 loop reads CASSGRQGARGTEAFF. The CDR3 nucleotides are TGTGCCAGCAGTGGACGACAGGGGGCGCGTGGCACTGAAGCTTTCTTT.

The chain recombines TRBV6-5 with TRBJ2-1, with a weak D call TRBD1 (5 bases). This CDR3 has 14 residues. The germline CDR1 and CDR2 sequences are MNHEY and SVGAGI. V gave up 2 bases and J gave up 4 bases, with 9 bases separating them. CDR3 in DNA: TGTGCCAGCAGTTACGCGGACACATACAATGAGCAGTTCTTC. Residues: CASSYADTYNEQFF.

CDR3 region: CAIYSTDRAGANVLTF. As DNA, the CDR3 is TGTGCCATCTACTCCACCGACAGGGCTGGGGCCAACGTCCTGACTTTC. The chain uses TRBV10-3 and TRBJ2-6, with 7 positions matching TRBD1. Germline CDR1 and CDR2: ENHRY and SYGVKD. V gave up 8 bases and J gave up 2 bases; unmatched junction bases: 9. The CDR3 sequence is 16 residues long.

This chain uses TRBV7-2 with TRBJ1-6; TRBD1 matches at 12 bases. V trimming: 1 base; J trimming: 7 bases; junction bases outside the gene matches: 2. The CDR3 is 16 amino acids. Germline loops: CDR1 SGHTA, CDR2 FQGNSA. The CDR3 spells CASSLDGTGGNSPLHF. CDR3 in DNA: TGTGCCAGCAGCTTAGATGGGACAGGGGGCAATTCACCCCTCCACTTT.

V usage is TRBV5-1 and J usage is TRBJ2-1; tentatively, D is TRBD2 (6 bases). The length of the CDR3 is 14 residues. V gave up 4 bases and J gave up 8 bases, with 16 bases separating them. Germline V gene data show CDR1 as SGHRS and CDR2 as YFSETQ. The CDR3 sequence: CASSQTREWDEQFF. For the CDR3, the DNA is TGCGCCAGCAGCCAGACTAGGGAATGGGATGAGCAGTTCTTC.

This clone was seen ten or more times. The junction departs from germline at one end; a sequencing error may be responsible. The V and J genes are TRBV7-8 and TRBJ2-5; D is perhaps TRBD1 (6 bases). Germline V lookup: CDR1 SGHVS, CDR2 FQNEAQ. The CDR3 is 16 amino acids. The CDR3 protein is CASSPRAGANQGTQYF. The CDR3 region has the DNA TGTGCCAGCAGCCCTAGAGCAGGGGCTAATCAAGGGACCCAGTACTTC.

This clone was observed a handful of times. This sequence joins TRBV7-2 and TRBJ2-2; 7 bases agree with TRBD2. The junction had 7 bases not matched to a gene; V was cut back by 5 bases and J by 4 bases. Germline V gene data show CDR1 as SGHTA and CDR2 as FQGNSA. This CDR3 has 15 residues. Written as DNA, the CDR3 is TGTGCCAGCAGCGGATATAGCGGGTCCACCGGGGAGCTGTTTTTT. It translates to CASSGYSGSTGELFF. The whole variable domain, filled in from reference TRBV7-2 and TRBJ2-2, reads GAGVSQSPSNKVTEKGKDVELRCDPISGHTALYWYRQSLGQGLEFLIYFQGNSAPDKSGLPSDRFSAERTGGSVSTLTIQRTQQEDSAVYLCASSGYSGSTGELFFGEGSRLTVL.

This chain links TRBV21-1 with TRBJ2-5; the table calls TRBD1, which could not be checked here. TRBV21-1 counts as a pseudogene. This CDR3 contains 15 residues. The CDR3 reads CASSSPRQGQETQYF. CDR3 coding DNA: TGTGCCAGCAGCTCCCCCCGACAGGGTCAGGAGACCCAGTACTTC.

The CDR3 DNA follows: TGTGCCAGTAGTATCACCGGGACAGGGTTAAGACATGGCTACACCTTC. Translated, it gives CASSITGTGLRHGYTF. The V call is TRBV19, the J call TRBJ1-2, with 9 bases aligning to TRBD1. From germline, CDR1 is LNHDA and CDR2 SQIVND (reference sequence). V was pared by 3 bases and J by 6 bases, with 11 bases of the junction left unmatched. The length of the CDR3 is 16 residues.

The count of this clone is one. The J gene is TRBJ2-7, the V gene TRBV11-2; D possibly uses TRBD1 or TRBD2 (6 bases each). Germline loops: CDR1 SGHAT, CDR2 FQNNGV. V lost 4 bases and J 0 bases, leaving 10 bases between the germline ends. The CDR3 is 14 amino acids. CDR3 amino acids: CASSSGAYSYEQYF. In nucleotides, the CDR3 is TGTGCCAGCAGCTCGGGGGCCTACTCCTACGAGCAGTACTTC.

The V and J genes are TRBV14 and TRBJ2-5; 11 bases align to TRBD2. Looked up from germline, CDR1 is SGHDN and CDR2 is FVKESK. The CDR3 runs to 14 residues. J was trimmed by 5 bases and V by 3 bases; bases with no gene match: 2. The CDR3 nucleotides read TGTGCCAGCAGCCATCTAGCGGGGGGTGAGACCCAGTACTTC. It encodes CASSHLAGGETQYF.